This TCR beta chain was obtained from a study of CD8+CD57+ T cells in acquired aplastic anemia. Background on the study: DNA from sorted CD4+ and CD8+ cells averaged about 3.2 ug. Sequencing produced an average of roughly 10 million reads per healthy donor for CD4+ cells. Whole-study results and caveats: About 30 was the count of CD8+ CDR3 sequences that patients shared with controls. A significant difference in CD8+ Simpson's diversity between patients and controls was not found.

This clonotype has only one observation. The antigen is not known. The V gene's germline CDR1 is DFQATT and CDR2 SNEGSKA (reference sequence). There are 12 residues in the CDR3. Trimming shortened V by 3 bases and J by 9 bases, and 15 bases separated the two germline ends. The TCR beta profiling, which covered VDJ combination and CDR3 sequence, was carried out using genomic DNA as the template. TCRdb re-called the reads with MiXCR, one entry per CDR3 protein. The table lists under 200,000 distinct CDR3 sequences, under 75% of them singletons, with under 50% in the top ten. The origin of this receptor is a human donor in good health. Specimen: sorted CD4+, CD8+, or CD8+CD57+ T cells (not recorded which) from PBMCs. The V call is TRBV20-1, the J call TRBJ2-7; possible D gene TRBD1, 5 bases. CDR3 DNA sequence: TGCAGTGCTAGCGAGGACAACCTACGGCAGTACTTC. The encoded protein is CSASEDNLRQYF.